This T cell receptor beta chain was sequenced in a study of Ad26.COV2.S vaccination and SARS-CoV-2 variants. Produced via immunoSEQ multiplex PCR; TCRdb's table is partial and in-frame only. The sample yields roughly 380,000 clones, 88% seen once. Germline CDR1 is LNHDA and CDR2 is SQIVND (reference sequence). The CDR3 sequence is 14 residues long. Trimming shortened V by 2 bases and J by 2 bases, and 10 bases separated the two germline ends. Overall study findings and caveats: Reports say spike-specific CD8+ and CD4+ T cell responses covered substantial breadth after vaccination.

As regards this clone: As yet, its antigen is unknown.

Treatment in this sample: some 20 received Ad26.COV2.S at low or high dose, single or two shots; about five received placebo; per-sample allocation not given. At day 63 after the first vaccine or placebo injection, samples were drawn. The receptor was isolated from a person between 18 and 59 years old who received the Ad26.COV2.S COVID-19 vaccine or a placebo. The chain carries TRBV19 and TRBJ2-7; D is perhaps TRBD1 (5 bases). The input for sequencing was peripheral blood, taken in a trial of Ad26.COV2.S vaccine versus placebo. DNA for the CDR3: TGTGCCAGTAGTATAAGGGGCAGTACCTACGAGCAGTACTTC. As protein: CASSIRGSTYEQYF.